The entry that follows covers one T cell receptor beta chain sequence. As yet, its antigen is unknown. TCRdb passed the 5' RACE reads through MiXCR, listing each CDR3 protein once. The sample has 450,000 to 650,000 distinct CDR3 sequences, nearly 15% seen once. This sample stems from a study of identical twins. Study findings and constraints: Out-of-frame TCR alpha sharing observed in monozygotic twins exceeded model estimates. Abundant beta clonotypes from cord blood had fewer insertions, unlike memory repertoires, which showed none. Zero-insertion analyses were open to partial confounding by invariant MAIT and iNKT cells.

The same sample was also studied in work on yellow fever vaccine responses in identical twins.

This sequence originates from a woman in her late teens or twenties in good health. Sample: CD4+ T cells sorted from blood.

The CDR3 protein is CASSTDRTSGLYTQYF. CDR3 sequence (DNA): TGTGCCAGCAGTACTGACAGGACTAGCGGGCTATATACGCAGTATTTT. J is TRBJ2-3 and V is TRBV28; TRBD2 aligns across 11 bases. Unmatched junction bases numbered 11, after V lost 5 bases and J lost 7 bases. Germline V gene sequence: CDR1 MDHEN, CDR2 SYDVKM. The CDR3 runs 16 residues.